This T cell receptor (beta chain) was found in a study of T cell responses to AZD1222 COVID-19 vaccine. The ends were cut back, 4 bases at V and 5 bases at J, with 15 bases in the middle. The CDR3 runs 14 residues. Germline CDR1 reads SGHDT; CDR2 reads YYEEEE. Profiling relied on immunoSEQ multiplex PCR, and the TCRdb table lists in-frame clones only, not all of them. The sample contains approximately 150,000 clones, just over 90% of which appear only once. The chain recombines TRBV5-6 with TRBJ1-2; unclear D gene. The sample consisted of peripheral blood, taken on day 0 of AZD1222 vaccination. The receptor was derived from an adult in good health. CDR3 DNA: TGTGCCAGCAGCCGCGGGGAGGGCCTGTATGGCTACACCTTC. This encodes CASSRGEGLYGYTF.